The clone carrying this T cell receptor (beta chain) came up many times. Its antigen remains unidentified. This sample is part of a study of response to subunit inactivated influenza vaccine. Study-wide findings and caveats: Authors suggested that a seasonal influenza vaccination recruits few new T cells each time.

TCRdb analysed the RT-PCR reads with MiXCR anew, one entry per CDR3 protein. The sample shows fewer than 400,000 distinct CDR3 sequences, just over 20% of them seen only once. This receptor was identified in a man in his fifties or sixties who received an inactivated influenza vaccine. Sequences were derived from PBMCs from blood, sampled roughly 20 months after vaccination.

CDR3 loop: CSATERGTEAFF. CDR3 in DNA: TGCAGTGCTACCGAGCGGGGGACTGAAGCTTTCTTT. The rearrangement links TRBV20-1 to TRBJ1-1, with D perhaps matching TRBD1 (5 bases). The germline V gene encodes CDR1 DFQATT and CDR2 SNEGSKA (reference sequence). The CDR3 consists of 12 residues. V was trimmed by 4 bases and J by 5 bases, leaving 11 bases between them.